This is a list of T cell receptor beta chains from one sample in a study of shared clonotypes between healthy human individuals. Libraries were prepared by immunoSEQ multiplex PCR; TCRdb keeps only in-frame clonotypes and omits some of them. This sample has over a million clones, with roughly 97% found just once. The sample comprised naive CD4+ T cells sorted from blood. The receptors here all came from a man aged 25 to 45 in good health. CDR3s include the opening cysteine and the closing phenylalanine or tryptophan. The D gene is left open where the match is weak. Expanded clones are given a class, and other clones once, few, many or no size at all.

>TRBJ2-2|TRBD1|once|TRBV18
CASSPSGQGTAGELFF
TGTGCCAGCTCACCTTCGGGACAGGGGACGGCCGGGGAGCTGTTTTTT
>TRBJ2-2|TRBD1|.|TRBV28
CASERFGQGNTGELFF
TGTGCCAGCGAGCGCTTCGGACAGGGTAACACCGGGGAGCTGTTTTTT
>TRBJ1-1|TRBD1|.|TRBV7-9
CASSPSRDRDTEAFF
TGTGCCAGCAGCCCATCCCGGGACAGGGACACTGAAGCTTTCTTT
>TRBJ1-4|.|.|TRBV11-2
CASSPSGFVDEKLFF
TGTGCCAGCAGCCCGTCAGGGTTCGTCGATGAAAAACTGTTTTTT
>TRBJ2-2|.|.|TRBV5-1
CASSVPGAGDTGELFF
TGCGCCAGCAGCGTCCCCGGGGCAGGGGACACCGGGGAGCTGTTTTTT
>TRBJ2-3|TRBD1|.|TRBV19
CASLDRGPHTQYF
TGTGCCAGTCTTGACAGGGGACCTCATACGCAGTATTTT
>TRBJ2-2|TRBD2|.|TRBV7-9
CASSLSLGTSGNTGELFF
TGTGCCAGCAGCTTATCCTTGGGTACTAGCGGGAACACCGGGGAGCTGTTTTTT
>TRBJ2-7|.|.|TRBV6-1
CASTTDYEQYF
TGTGCCAGCACGACGGACTACGAGCAGTACTTC
>TRBJ2-7|.|.|TRBV9
CASSVAFGNYEQYF
TGTGCCAGCAGCGTAGCTTTTGGGAATTACGAGCAGTACTTC
>TRBJ2-1|TRBD2|.|TRBV27
CACSPGGRANEQFF
TGTGCCTGCTCTCCAGGCGGGAGGGCCAATGAGCAGTTCTTC
>TRBJ2-3|.|.|TRBV14
CASSQGDTQYF
TGTGCCAGCAGCCAGGGCGATACGCAGTATTTT
>TRBJ1-5|TRBD1|.|TRBV18
CASSPTGTGNQPQHF
TGTGCCAGCTCACCGACAGGGACGGGCAATCAGCCCCAGCATTTT
>TRBJ1-2|.|.|TRBV14
CASSQGANYGYTF
TGTGCCAGCAGCCAGGGGGCTAACTATGGCTACACCTTC
>TRBJ2-7|.|.|TRBV4-3
CASSQDGRGLDGSYEQYF
TGCGCCAGCAGCCAAGATGGACGGGGGTTAGATGGTTCCTACGAGCAGTACTTC
>TRBJ1-5|.|.|TRBV7-9
CASRPNVTPLRLNQPQHF
TGTGCCAGCAGGCCAAACGTAACACCTCTTCGTTTAAATCAGCCCCAGCATTTT
>TRBJ2-7|.|.|TRBV7-9
CASSLWGTLNEQYF
TGTGCCAGCAGCTTATGGGGGACCCTAAACGAGCAGTACTTC
>TRBJ2-5|.|.|TRBV7-2
CASARVGETQYF
TGTGCCTCCGCGCGGGTTGGGGAGACCCAGTACTTC
>TRBJ2-7|TRBD2|.|TRBV28
CASAGVGEQYF
TGTGCCAGCGCGGGAGTAGGCGAGCAGTACTTC
>TRBJ1-1|.|.|TRBV7-9
CAGTEVGALGTEAFF
TGTGCCGGAACGGAAGTCGGGGCATTGGGCACTGAAGCTTTCTTT
>TRBJ2-3|.|.|TRBV5-6
CASKMGVRTDTQYF
TGTGCCAGCAAGATGGGGGTACGCACAGATACGCAGTATTTT
>TRBJ1-3|.|once|TRBV2
CALRKSSGNTIYF
TGTGCCCTAAGAAAGAGCTCTGGAAACACCATATATTTT
>TRBJ1-1|.|once|TRBV28
CASSFMLRTVTSTEAFF
TGTGCCAGCAGTTTTATGTTGAGGACAGTCACGAGCACTGAAGCTTTCTTT